One sample yielded the 3 T cell receptor beta chains listed below, sequenced in a study of spatial heterogeneity in lung cancer. Time point reported: sample taken at primary tumor resection. TCRdb called the 5' RACE reads again in MiXCR, with one record for every CDR3 protein. This table holds approximately 44,000 distinct CDR3 sequences, around 13% found once. The material was PBMCs, obtained at surgery. The receptor set was obtained from a male donor with early-stage non-small cell lung cancer.

This clonotype was observed many times. This sequence joins TRBV12-3 or TRBV12-4 and TRBJ2-5; no firm D call. Trimming pared 5 bases from V and 4 bases from J, leaving 8 bases between. The CDR3 covers 12 residues. The CDR3 protein is CASSLGIETQYF. The DNA for the CDR3 is TGTGCCAGCAGTCTGGGTATAGAGACCCAGTACTTC.

This clonotype was seen a few times. The chain carries TRBV6-1 and TRBJ1-6; 7 nucleotides agree with TRBD1. V shed 2 bases and J 7 bases; nucleotides not matched to a gene: 2. CDR1 MNHNS and CDR2 SASEGT come from the germline V gene. This CDR3 has 14 residues. The chain's CDR3 is CASSEQGVNSPLHF. The CDR3 DNA is TGTGCCAGCAGTGAACAGGGGGTCAATTCACCCCTCCACTTT.

This chain links TRBV2 with TRBJ2-3; 11 positions match TRBD2. This CDR3 comprises 15 residues. Germline CDR1 reads SNHLY; CDR2 reads FYNNEI. V was clipped by 6 bases and J by 4 bases; unmatched bases: 6. As DNA, the CDR3 is TGTGCCAGCAGAGGTAGCGGGGGGGCGGCAGATACGCAGTATTTT. Protein sequence: CASRGSGGAADTQYF.